This T cell receptor beta chain is drawn from a study of T cell repertoires in cytomegalovirus infection. As for the study in general: The public TCR beta signatures pointed to both CMV infection and matching HLA type.

TCRdb itself ran the reads through MiXCR, one entry per CDR3 protein. The sample lists roughly 760,000 distinct CDR3 sequences, less than 40% occurring once. Study-level results: The cumulative frequency of public TCR beta families distinguished individuals who carried CMV together with the relevant HLA. Predominance within the ex vivo response was attributable to HLA-C-restricted CMV-specific TCR beta clonotypes.

Notes on this clonotype: Its matching antigen is unknown.

Trimming shortened V by 3 bases and J by 10 bases, and 16 bases separated the two germline ends. The CDR3 consists of 14 residues. Germline CDR1 is SGHVS and CDR2 is FNYEAQ. Sequenced material: PBMCs. J is TRBJ2-1 and V is TRBV7-6, with D possibly being TRBD2 (7 bases). The receptor's source is a human donor in good health (CMV status not recorded). Some clones in this sample may be carry-over from other donors' samples. CDR3 region: CASSLGGGLPEQFF. The CDR3 DNA reads as TGTGCCAGCAGCTTGGGAGGGGGACTACCAGAGCAGTTCTTC.